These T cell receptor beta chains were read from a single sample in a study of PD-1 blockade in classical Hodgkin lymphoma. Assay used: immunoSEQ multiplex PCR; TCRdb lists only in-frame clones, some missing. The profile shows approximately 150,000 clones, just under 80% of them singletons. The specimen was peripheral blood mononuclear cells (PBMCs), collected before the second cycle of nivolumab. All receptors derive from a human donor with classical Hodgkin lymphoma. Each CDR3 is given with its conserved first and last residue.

CDR3aa: CAWGPANTGELFF
v_gene: TRBV30

CDR3aa: CASSADGNTEAFF
v_gene: TRBV5-1

CDR3aa: CASSLIQAGFFGGMNTEAFF
v_gene: TRBV5-1

CDR3aa: CASSQDSGGAPWDTQYF
v_gene: TRBV4-3

CDR3aa: CASGWIGTIGNFRDTEAFF
v_gene: TRBV12-5

CDR3aa: CASSFLYTEAFF
v_gene: TRBV6-6

CDR3aa: CASSPRLNEQFF
v_gene: TRBV18

CDR3aa: CASSRWTGRVSYTF
v_gene: TRBV5-5

CDR3aa: CASSLTSAGAQPSTDTQYF
v_gene: TRBV7-3

CDR3aa: CASSLSYRGITEAFF
v_gene: TRBV27

CDR3aa: CASRAPTGSNEKLFF
v_gene: TRBV6-1

CDR3aa: CASSQDSRSSGRPVGEQFF
v_gene: TRBV14

CDR3aa: CATTGQGDNEQFF
v_gene: TRBV10-3

CDR3aa: CASSALGNTGELFF
v_gene: TRBV2

CDR3aa: CASSQEGLQVRGGTDTQYF
v_gene: TRBV4-2

CDR3aa: CASSVEGGLNHEQYF
v_gene: TRBV9

CDR3aa: CASSGGATDTQYF
v_gene: TRBV10-3

CDR3aa: CATSLLAGSWEQFF
v_gene: TRBV15

CDR3aa: CASSKGGQGLNVLTF
v_gene: TRBV7-2

CDR3aa: CASSMGLAETQYF
v_gene: TRBV19

CDR3aa: CASSLLREPNNEQFF
v_gene: TRBV28

CDR3aa: CASSEGVGGQQETQYF
v_gene: TRBV6-1

CDR3aa: CASSGGTAGVF
v_gene: TRBV7-8

CDR3aa: CASITTRWGNTGELFF
v_gene: TRBV2

CDR3aa: CASSQGLATYNEQFF
v_gene: TRBV6-5

CDR3aa: CASSSSTGGIEQFF
v_gene: TRBV7-9

CDR3aa: CASSLSLSGSTGELFF
v_gene: TRBV28

CDR3aa: CASSPRGQVWARVNTEAFF
v_gene: TRBV5-5

CDR3aa: CASSSGQHTDTQYF
v_gene: TRBV11-3

CDR3aa: CASTWGIGLAGGEQFF
v_gene: TRBV7-9

CDR3aa: CATCRGNTEAFF
v_gene: TRBV6-6

CDR3aa: CASSEQTEDSFSSYNEQFF
v_gene: TRBV6-1

CDR3aa: CASSLVEGLYGYTF
v_gene: TRBV27

CDR3aa: CSVETGSNQPQHF
v_gene: TRBV29-1

CDR3aa: CASSVVPGGFGNTIYF
v_gene: TRBV9

CDR3aa: CAISESPGQLVEAFF
v_gene: TRBV10-3

CDR3aa: CASSSTGTNQETQYF
v_gene: TRBV5-1

CDR3aa: CASSYSLSNTEAFF
v_gene: TRBV6-5

CDR3aa: CASRGQAIGSGNEQFF
v_gene: TRBV28

CDR3aa: CAAATAGDTEAFF
v_gene: TRBV10-3

CDR3aa: CASSLTGINEKLFF
v_gene: TRBV19

CDR3aa: CASSVVGPGNTIYF
v_gene: TRBV9

CDR3aa: CASSDLYQETQYF
v_gene: TRBV18

CDR3aa: CASSFGAGGGDTQYF
v_gene: TRBV5-4

CDR3aa: CASSLGRNTGELFF
v_gene: TRBV7-7

CDR3aa: CASSGLAGDTQYF
v_gene: TRBV6-5

CDR3aa: CASSVEGSETQYF
v_gene: TRBV18

CDR3aa: CASSPRGRAPDNSPLHF
v_gene: TRBV27

CDR3aa: CASSDAVVYEQYF
v_gene: TRBV2

CDR3aa: CASSLIPSGSSYEQYF
v_gene: TRBV7-2

CDR3aa: CASSKVERGIYEQYF
v_gene: TRBV21-1

CDR3aa: CASRTDRNNYGYTF
v_gene: TRBV27

CDR3aa: CAISESEAETQYF
v_gene: TRBV10-3

CDR3aa: CASTRGASYEQYF
v_gene: TRBV6-5

CDR3aa: CASSTSERYGYTF
v_gene: TRBV2

CDR3aa: CASSWGPGDSGNTIYF
v_gene: TRBV5-1

CDR3aa: CASSYGQGGLYGYTF
v_gene: TRBV6-5

CDR3aa: CASSPQSYNEQFF
v_gene: TRBV6-5

CDR3aa: CASRYELAFAYEQYF
v_gene: TRBV5-1